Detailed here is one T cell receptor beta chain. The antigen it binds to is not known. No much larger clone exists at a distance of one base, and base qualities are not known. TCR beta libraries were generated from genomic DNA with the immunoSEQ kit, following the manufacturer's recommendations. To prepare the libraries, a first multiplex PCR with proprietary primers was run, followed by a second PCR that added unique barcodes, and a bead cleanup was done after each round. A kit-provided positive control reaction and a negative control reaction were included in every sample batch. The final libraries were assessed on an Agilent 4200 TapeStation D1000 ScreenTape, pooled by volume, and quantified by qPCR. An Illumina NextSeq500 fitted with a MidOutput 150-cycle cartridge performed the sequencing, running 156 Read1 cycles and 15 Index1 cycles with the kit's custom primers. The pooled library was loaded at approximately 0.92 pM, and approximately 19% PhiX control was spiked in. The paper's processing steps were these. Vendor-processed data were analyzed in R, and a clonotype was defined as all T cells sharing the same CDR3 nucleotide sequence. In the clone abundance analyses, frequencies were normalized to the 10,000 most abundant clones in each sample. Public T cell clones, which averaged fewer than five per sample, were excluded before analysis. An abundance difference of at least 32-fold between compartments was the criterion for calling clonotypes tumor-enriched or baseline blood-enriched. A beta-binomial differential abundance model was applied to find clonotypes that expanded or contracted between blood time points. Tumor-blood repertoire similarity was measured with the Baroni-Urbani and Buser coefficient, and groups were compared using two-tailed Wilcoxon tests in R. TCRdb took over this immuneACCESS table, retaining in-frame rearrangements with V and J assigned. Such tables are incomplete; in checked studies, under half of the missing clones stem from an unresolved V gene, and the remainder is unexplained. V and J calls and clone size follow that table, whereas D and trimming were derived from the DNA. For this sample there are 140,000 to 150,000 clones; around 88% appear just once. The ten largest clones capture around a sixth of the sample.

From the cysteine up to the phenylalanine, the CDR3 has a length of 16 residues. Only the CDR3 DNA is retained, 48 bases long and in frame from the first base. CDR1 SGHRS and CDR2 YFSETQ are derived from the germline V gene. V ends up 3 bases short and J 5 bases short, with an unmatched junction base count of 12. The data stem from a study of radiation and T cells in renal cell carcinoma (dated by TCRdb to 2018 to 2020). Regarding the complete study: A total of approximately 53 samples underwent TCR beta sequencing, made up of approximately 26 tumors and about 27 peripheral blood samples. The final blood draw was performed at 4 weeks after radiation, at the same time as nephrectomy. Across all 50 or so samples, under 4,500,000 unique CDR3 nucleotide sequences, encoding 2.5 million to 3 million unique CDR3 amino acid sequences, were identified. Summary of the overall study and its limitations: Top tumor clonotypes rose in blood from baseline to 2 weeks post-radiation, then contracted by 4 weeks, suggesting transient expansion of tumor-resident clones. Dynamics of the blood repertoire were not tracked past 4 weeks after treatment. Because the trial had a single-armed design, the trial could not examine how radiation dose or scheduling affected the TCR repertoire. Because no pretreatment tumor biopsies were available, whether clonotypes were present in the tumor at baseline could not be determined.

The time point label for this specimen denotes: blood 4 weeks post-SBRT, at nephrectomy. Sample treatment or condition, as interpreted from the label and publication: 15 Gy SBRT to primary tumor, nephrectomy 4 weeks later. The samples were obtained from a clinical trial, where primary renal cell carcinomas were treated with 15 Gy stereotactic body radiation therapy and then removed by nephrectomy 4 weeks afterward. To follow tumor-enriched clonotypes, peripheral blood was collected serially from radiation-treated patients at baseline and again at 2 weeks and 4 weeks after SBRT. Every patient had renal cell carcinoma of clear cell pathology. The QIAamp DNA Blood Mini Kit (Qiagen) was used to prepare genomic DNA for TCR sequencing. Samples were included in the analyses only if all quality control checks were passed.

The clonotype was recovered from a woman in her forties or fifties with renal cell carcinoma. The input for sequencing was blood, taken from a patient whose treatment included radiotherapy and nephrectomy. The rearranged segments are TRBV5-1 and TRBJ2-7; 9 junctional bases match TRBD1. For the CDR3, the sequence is CASSYAGTGTSNEQYF. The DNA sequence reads TGCGCCAGCAGCTACGCCGGGACAGGGACATCCAACGAGCAGTACTTC.